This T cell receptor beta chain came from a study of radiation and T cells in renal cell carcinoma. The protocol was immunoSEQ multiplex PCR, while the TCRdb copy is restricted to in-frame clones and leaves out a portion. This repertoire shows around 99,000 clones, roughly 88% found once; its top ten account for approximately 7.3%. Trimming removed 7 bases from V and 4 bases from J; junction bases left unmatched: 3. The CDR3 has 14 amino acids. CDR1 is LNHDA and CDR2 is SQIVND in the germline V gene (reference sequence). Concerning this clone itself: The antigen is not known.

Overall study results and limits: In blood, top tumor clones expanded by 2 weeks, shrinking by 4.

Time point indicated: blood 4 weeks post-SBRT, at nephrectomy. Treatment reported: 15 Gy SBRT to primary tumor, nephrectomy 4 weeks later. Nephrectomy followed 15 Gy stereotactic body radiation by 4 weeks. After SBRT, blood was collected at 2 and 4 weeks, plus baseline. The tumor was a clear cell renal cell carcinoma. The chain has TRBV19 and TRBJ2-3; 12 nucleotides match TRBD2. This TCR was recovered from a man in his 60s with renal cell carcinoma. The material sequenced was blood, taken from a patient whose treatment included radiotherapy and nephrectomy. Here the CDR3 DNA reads TGTGCCAGTACTCGGACTAGCGGGGCAGATACGCAGTATTTT. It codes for CASTRTSGADTQYF.